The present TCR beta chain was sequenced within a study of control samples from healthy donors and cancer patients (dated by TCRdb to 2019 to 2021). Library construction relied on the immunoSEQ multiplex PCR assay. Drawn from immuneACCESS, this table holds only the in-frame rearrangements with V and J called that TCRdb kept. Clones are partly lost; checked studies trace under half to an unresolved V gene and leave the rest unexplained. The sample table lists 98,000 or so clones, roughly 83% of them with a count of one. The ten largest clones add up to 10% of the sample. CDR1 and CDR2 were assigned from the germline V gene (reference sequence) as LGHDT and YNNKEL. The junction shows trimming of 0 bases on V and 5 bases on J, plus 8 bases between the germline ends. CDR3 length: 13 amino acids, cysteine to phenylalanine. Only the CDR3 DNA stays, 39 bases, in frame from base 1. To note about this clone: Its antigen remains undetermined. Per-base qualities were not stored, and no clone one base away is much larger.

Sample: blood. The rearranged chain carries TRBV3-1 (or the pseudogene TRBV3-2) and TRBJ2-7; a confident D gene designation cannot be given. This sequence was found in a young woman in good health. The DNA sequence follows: TGTGCCAGCAGCCAAGATGGTGTCCACGAGCAGTACTTC. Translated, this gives CASSQDGVHEQYF.